These 16 T cell receptor beta chains share one sample of origin, sequenced in a study of blood T cell repertoires in COVID-19 (dated by TCRdb to about 2020). Library construction relied on the immunoSEQ multiplex PCR assay. TCRdb stores this immuneACCESS table with in-frame sequences only. Part of the clones is absent; in the studies checked, under half of the shortfall reflects unresolved V genes, and no reason is known for the rest. For this sample the table gives 90,000 to 110,000 clones, of which about 86% were detected only once. Approximately 38% of the sample is in the top ten clones. The specimen was peripheral blood. These receptors all stem from an elderly man with acute or convalescent COVID-19.

The chain employs TRBV6-2 or TRBV6-3 and TRBJ2-2; D remains unclear. Trimming cost V 0 bases and J 7 bases, with 6 bases left between them. Germline-derived CDR1 and CDR2 are MNHEY and SVGEGT. The CDR3 runs to 13 residues. The CDR3 DNA reads as TGTGCCAGCAGTTACTCGTCCAGCGGGGAGCTGTTTTTT. It is translated as CASSYSSSGELFF.

In this sample, this clone turned up many times. The chain joins TRBV28 to TRBJ1-5; 9 bases line up with TRBD1. This CDR3 has 17 amino acids. From germline, CDR1 is MDHEN and CDR2 SYDVKM. J gave up 2 bases and V 6 bases, and 11 bases lay outside the gene matches. CDR3 in amino acids: CASRGDRAEEGNQPQHF. CDR3 in DNA: TGTGCCAGCAGGGGGGACAGGGCTGAAGAGGGCAATCAGCCCCAGCATTTT.

The chain recombines TRBV3-1 (or the pseudogene TRBV3-2) with TRBJ1-6, with 7 bases matching TRBD1. This CDR3 spans 14 amino acids. Germline CDR1 LGHDT, CDR2 YNNKEL (reference sequence). Trimming took 5 bases from V and 9 from J; bases not matched to a gene: 7. CDR3 sequence (DNA): TGTGCCAGCAGCAACAGGGGAAACACTTCACCCCTCCACTTT. It is translated as CASSNRGNTSPLHF.

V usage is TRBV2 and J usage is TRBJ2-4; 12 positions agree with TRBD1. The CDR3 contains 14 residues. Germline V gene lookup returns CDR1 SNHLY and CDR2 FYNNEI. The trim removed 5 bases at V and 9 bases at J, leaving 5 bases unmatched. The CDR3 nucleotides are TGTGCCAGCAGTCCCGGGACAGGGGGCGGCATTCAGTACTTC. Translating gives CASSPGTGGGIQYF.

The V and J genes are TRBV4-1 and TRBJ2-1, with TRBD1 matching 8 bases. This CDR3 contains 17 residues. Looked up from germline, CDR1 is MGHRA and CDR2 is YSYEKL. V shed 4 bases, J shed 1 base, and the junction held 9 bases outside the gene matches. CDR3 region: CASSRRQGSGSYNEQFF. The CDR3 nucleotides are TGCGCCAGCAGCCGACGACAGGGGTCAGGGTCCTACAATGAGCAGTTCTTC.

The chain has TRBV2 and TRBJ2-2; TRBD1 might be the D (6 bases). Between the trimmed V and J ends, which lost 8 bases and 2 bases, there was a span of 12 bases. The CDR3 has 14 amino acids. Germline V gives CDR1 SNHLY, CDR2 FYNNEI. The CDR3 is CASGRGHNTGELFF. The CDR3 bases are TGTGCCAGCGGCAGGGGACACAACACCGGGGAGCTGTTTTTT.

Only one count was recorded for this clone. The rearrangement joins TRBV11-3 to TRBJ2-3; perhaps TRBD1 as D (5 bases). The V gene's germline CDR1 is SGHNT and CDR2 YENEEA. Between the trimmed V and J ends, which lost 0 bases and 4 bases, there was a span of 8 bases. The CDR3 sequence is 14 residues long. The CDR3 spells CASSLDRASDTQYF. CDR3 coding DNA: TGTGCCAGCAGCTTAGACAGGGCCTCAGATACGCAGTATTTT.

The chain joins TRBV7-8 to TRBJ1-5; 7 bases fit TRBD1. The CDR3 consists of 14 residues. CDR1 is SGHVS and CDR2 is FQNEAQ in the germline V gene. J gave up 7 bases and V 1 base, and 4 bases lay outside the gene matches. CDR3 in amino acids: CASSLVGGRQPQHF. CDR3 in DNA: TGTGCCAGCAGCTTAGTAGGGGGCAGGCAGCCCCAGCATTTT. The full variable domain, rest sourced from reference TRBV7-8 and TRBJ1-5, is GAGVSQSPRYKVAKRGQDVALRCDPISGHVSLFWYQQALGQGPEFLTYFQNEAQLDKSGLPSDRFFAERPEGSVSTLKIQRTQQEDSAVYLCASSLVGGRQPQHFGDGTRLSIL.

The chain recombines TRBV28 with TRBJ1-5, with TRBD1 matching 7 bases. Germline assignment: CDR1 MDHEN and CDR2 SYDVKM. V shed 6 bases, J shed 3 bases, and the junction held 8 bases outside the gene matches. The CDR3 is made up of 15 amino acids. The CDR3 spells CASRTRGLHNQPQHF. As DNA, the CDR3 is TGTGCCAGCAGGACTAGGGGGCTCCACAATCAGCCCCAGCATTTT.

CDR3 protein: CASRRQGSETQYF. The CDR3 DNA reads as TGTGCCAGCAGGAGACAGGGATCGGAGACCCAGTACTTC. This chain uses TRBV12-3 or TRBV12-4 with TRBJ2-5; 7 bases agree with TRBD1. J was trimmed by 5 bases and V by 6 bases; bases with no gene match: 6. The CDR3 sequence is 13 residues long.

The chain couples TRBV19 to TRBJ1-3; 7 bases fit TRBD1. Per the germline V gene, CDR1 is LNHDA and CDR2 is SQIVND (reference sequence). The length of the CDR3 is 13 residues. In DNA, the CDR3 is TGTGCAAGCATCGGGACCTCAGGGGGCACCATATATTTT. This encodes CASIGTSGGTIYF.

The CDR3 reads CAWSVGGPDNSPLHF. The CDR3 nucleotides read TGTGCCTGGAGTGTAGGAGGGCCCGATAATTCACCCCTCCACTTT. This chain links TRBV30 with TRBJ1-6; D is ambiguous. The CDR3 is 15 residues long. Germline lookup yields CDR1 GTSNPN and CDR2 SVGIG (reference sequence). Trimming shortened V by 0 bases and J by 5 bases, and 11 bases separated the two germline ends.

The rearrangement joins TRBV6-4 to TRBJ1-2, with TRBD1 matching 9 bases. CDR1 is MRHNA, CDR2 SNTAGT, per germline. This CDR3 comprises 15 residues. V was clipped by 3 bases and J by 8 bases; unmatched bases: 10. This CDR3 reads CASSESGTGHKGYTF. The CDR3 nucleotides are TGTGCCAGCAGTGAATCCGGGACAGGGCATAAAGGCTACACCTTC.

The chain combines TRBV7-2 with TRBJ2-5; 9 bases map to TRBD1. The CDR3 has 16 residues. Looked up from germline, CDR1 is SGHTA and CDR2 is FQGNSA. Trimming cost V 5 bases and J 2 bases; bases outside gene matches: 9. The CDR3 reads CASSPGTGNRQETQYF. In DNA, the CDR3 is TGTGCCAGCAGCCCCGGGACAGGGAATCGACAAGAGACCCAGTACTTC.

V usage is TRBV24-1 and J usage is TRBJ2-5, with 12 bases lining up with TRBD2. The CDR3 has 17 residues. V lost 4 bases, J lost 5 bases, and 10 bases stayed unmatched. CDR1 and CDR2 (germline): KGHDR, SFDVKD. Here the CDR3 reads CATSDNLLAGGWETQYF. As DNA, the CDR3 is TGTGCCACCAGTGACAACTTACTAGCGGGAGGATGGGAGACCCAGTACTTC.

The V call is TRBV2, the J call TRBJ2-7, with TRBD2 identical over 8 bases. CDR1 is SNHLY, CDR2 FYNNEI, per germline. This CDR3 spans 14 amino acids. Germline trimming cut 5 bases from V and 3 bases from J; bases unmatched to any gene: 6. The CDR3 reads CASSRLAQNYEQYF. The DNA of the CDR3 is TGTGCCAGCAGTCGACTAGCGCAAAACTACGAGCAGTACTTC.